This T cell receptor beta chain was captured by sequencing in a study of T cell responses to AZD1222 COVID-19 vaccine. This clone has a handful of counts. Its antigen remains unidentified. TCRdb's copy holds only in-frame clones and misses some; the assay was immunoSEQ multiplex PCR. The repertoire holds roughly 120,000 clones, with about 93% as singletons. Study-wide results and limits: Regions left unmutated in variants are reportedly the target of nearly half of spike-specific TCRs. An increase in Spike-specific TCR breadth and depth was observed after two AZD1222 doses. Vaccine-associated CD4 TCRs ranged over spike, dominating at 160-218 and 743-854.

Germline CDR1 is SEHNR and CDR2 is FQNEAQ (reference sequence). The CDR3 runs 13 residues. The V and J ends lost 3 bases and 4 bases respectively, with 9 bases between them. The chain carries TRBV7-9 and TRBJ1-1; D is possibly TRBD1 (5 bases). The sequencing used peripheral blood, collected 28 days after the second AZD1222 dose. This TCR derives from an adult who received the AZD1222 COVID-19 vaccine. CDR3 nucleotide sequence: TGTGCCAGCAGCTTTGGGGGGTTCACTGAAGCTTTCTTT. Protein product: CASSFGGFTEAFF. The whole variable domain, filled in from reference TRBV7-9 and TRBJ1-1, reads DTGVSQNPRHKITKRGQNVTFRCDPISEHNRLYWYRQTLGQGPEFLTYFQNEAQLEKSRLLSDRFSAERPKGSFSTLEIQRTEQGDSAMYLCASSFGGFTEAFFGQGTRLTVV.